A single sample gave rise to the 20 T cell receptor beta chains below, sequenced in a study of a mutant IDH1 vaccine in newly diagnosed glioma (dated by TCRdb to about 2021). The library was obtained by the immunoSEQ multiplex PCR assay. Imported from immuneACCESS, the table was reduced by TCRdb to in-frame sequences with V and J called. These copies leave out some clones; in studies compared against another copy, an unresolved V gene accounts for under half, and the cause of the remainder is not known. In all, the sample holds fewer than 45,000 clones, and 65% to 90% of those were seen once. The ten largest make up around 5% of the sample. The sample's time point label is to be understood as: week 35, safety follow-up. Each vaccine dose was 300 ug of a 20-mer mutant IDH1 peptide in Montanide, given subcutaneously with topical imiquimod. Their antigen targets remain unknown. Here the sequenced sample was PBMCs, taken from a glioma patient whose treatment included an IDH1 peptide vaccine. All receptors derive from a middle-aged woman with glioma. Some clones in this sample may be carry-over from other donors' samples.

The chain couples TRBV6-6 to TRBJ2-7; unclear D gene. Trimming left V 6 bases short and J 2 bases short, with 8 bases between. This CDR3 spans 12 amino acids. Germline CDR1 is MNHNY and CDR2 is SVGAGI (reference sequence). This CDR3 is CASSPTAYEQYF. CDR3 DNA: TGTGCCAGCAGCCCTACAGCCTACGAGCAGTACTTC.

The rearrangement links TRBV4-3 to TRBJ2-3; D might be TRBD1 or TRBD2, each matching 5 bases. The CDR3 covers 15 residues. V lost 4 bases to trimming and J lost 1 base, with 12 bases between them. Germline CDR1 reads LGHNA; CDR2 reads YSLEER. For the CDR3, the DNA is TGCGCCAGCAGCCTGCTAGAGGGACGCACAGATACGCAGTATTTT. Protein: CASSLLEGRTDTQYF.

This clone was counted only a few times. The chain recombines TRBV2 with TRBJ1-1; D gene ambiguous. This CDR3 contains 10 residues. Trimming pared 9 bases from V and 8 bases from J, leaving 10 bases between. The germline CDR1 and CDR2 sequences are SNHLY and FYNNEI. CDR3 bases: TGTGCCAGTTTTTGGCAGGAAGCTTTCTTT. Translated, it gives CASFWQEAFF.

This clone was recorded only once. The CDR3 DNA reads TGTGCCAGCAGCTTGAGGGCGGGGGCAGGTAGTCAGCCCCAGCATTTT. As protein: CASSLRAGAGSQPQHF. The chain recombines TRBV5-8 with TRBJ1-5, with a tentative D call TRBD1 (6 bases). The CDR3 is 16 amino acids. V was pared by 1 base and J by 6 bases, with 17 bases between. The germline V gene encodes CDR1 SGHTS and CDR2 YDEGEE.

The V gene is TRBV4-3, the J gene TRBJ1-2; D not certain. CDR1 LGHNA and CDR2 YSLEER come from the germline V gene. The CDR3 is 14 amino acids. The germline V and J ends were trimmed by 3 bases and 6 bases, with 14 bases remaining between them. CDR3 DNA: TGCGCCAGCAGCCACGTGGGTCTTAGGGATGGCTACACCTTC. Translated, it gives CASSHVGLRDGYTF.

This chain links TRBV5-1 with TRBJ2-7; 7 nucleotides match TRBD1. CDR1 SGHRS and CDR2 YFSETQ come from the germline V gene. The CDR3 contains 16 residues. V dropped 4 bases and J dropped 5; count of bases not matched to a gene: 15. CDR3 sequence reads: CASSAWGTGTEDEQYF. CDR3 nucleotides: TGCGCCAGCAGCGCATGGGGGACCGGGACAGAGGACGAGCAGTACTTC.

The chain recombines TRBV7-2 with TRBJ1-5; D may be TRBD1 (5 bases). The germline V and J ends were trimmed by 5 bases and 8 bases, with 16 bases remaining between them. This CDR3 has 14 residues. Per germline, CDR1 SGHTA and CDR2 FQGNSA. The DNA of the CDR3 is TGTGCCAGCAGCCCGGGGCTCGGTAAGGAGCCCCAGCATTTT. The encoded protein is CASSPGLGKEPQHF.

The chain links TRBV27 to TRBJ2-6; D may be TRBD1 (6 bases). CDR3 size: 15 residues. Germline V gene data show CDR1 as MNHEY and CDR2 as SMNVEV (reference sequence). V shed 5 bases and J shed 4 bases, with 12 bases lying between them. For the CDR3, the DNA is TGTGCCAGCAGTCCCCTGGGGACAGGGGCCAACGTCCTGACTTTC. As protein: CASSPLGTGANVLTF.

The chain couples TRBV7-3 to TRBJ2-1; TRBD1 is a possible D gene (5 bases). The V and J ends lost 5 bases and 6 bases respectively, with 11 bases between them. This CDR3 has 13 residues. Germline V gives CDR1 SGHTA, CDR2 FQGTGA. Here the CDR3 reads CASSPRGGNEQFF. Here the CDR3 DNA reads TGTGCCAGCAGCCCAAGGGGTGGCAATGAGCAGTTCTTC.

The J gene is TRBJ1-4, the V gene TRBV19, with TRBD1 matching over 9 bases. The junction had 7 bases not matched to a gene; V was cut back by 5 bases and J by 3 bases. The germline gives CDR1 LNHDA, CDR2 SQIVND (reference sequence). The CDR3 consists of 16 residues. The CDR3 DNA follows: TGTGCCAGTAGTCGGGGACAGGGCAGGTCTAATGAAAAACTGTTTTTT. This translates into CASSRGQGRSNEKLFF.

This clone was observed a few times. This chain connects TRBV7-2 to TRBJ2-7; maybe TRBD2 (5 bases). The CDR3 sequence is 13 residues long. Deletions cut 6 bases from V and 2 bases from J, with 11 bases between. Germline values: CDR1 SGHTA, CDR2 FQGNSA. DNA for the CDR3: TGTGCCAGCAGTTTCCGGGGTCCCTACGAGCAGTACTTC. Translating gives CASSFRGPYEQYF.

The V and J genes are TRBV18 and TRBJ1-2; D is uncertain. Germline V gene lookup returns CDR1 KGHSH and CDR2 LQKENI. Trimming shortened V by 6 bases and J by 2 bases, and 7 bases separated the two germline ends. The CDR3 has 12 amino acids. CDR3 region: CASSDPNYGYTF. The DNA for the CDR3 is TGTGCCAGCTCGGACCCGAACTATGGCTACACCTTC.

The chain is built from TRBV27 and TRBJ2-7; D possibly corresponds to TRBD1 (5 bases). The CDR3 extends over 15 amino acids. Trimming removed 5 bases from V and 5 bases from J, with 19 bases in between. Germline CDR1 is MNHEY and CDR2 is SMNVEV (reference sequence). The CDR3 loop is CASSLSTDIGHEQYF. CDR3 nucleotide sequence: TGTGCCAGCAGTCTCTCGACGGACATTGGCCACGAGCAGTACTTC.

The rearrangement links TRBV7-9 to TRBJ2-7, with a possible D match to TRBD2 (6 bases). The CDR3 runs 16 residues. CDR1 and CDR2 from the germline V gene are SEHNR and FQNEAQ (reference sequence). Deletions cut 0 bases from V and 4 bases from J, with 16 bases between. CDR3 DNA: TGTGCCAGCAGCTTAGCCGGAAGCGGGTTTATGTACGAGCAGTACTTC. Translating it yields CASSLAGSGFMYEQYF.

The chain links TRBV4-2 to TRBJ1-1; 11 bases match TRBD1. The CDR3 has 14 residues. CDR1 LGHNA and CDR2 YNFKEQ come from the germline V gene. The V gene end was trimmed by 4 bases and the J gene end by 11 bases; junction bases not matched to a gene: 9. CDR3 coding DNA: TGTGCCAGCAGCCGGTCCCGGGACAGGGGGTCGGCTTTCTTT. Translating gives CASSRSRDRGSAFF.

V and J are TRBV10-1 and TRBJ2-7; 8 bases line up with TRBD1. The CDR3 has 18 residues. With V trimmed by 4 bases and J by 0 bases, 14 bases remained unmatched. The germline gives CDR1 WNHNN, CDR2 SYGVQD (reference sequence). The CDR3 DNA reads as TGCGCCAGCAGTGTGGTCTTTTCTAAGGACAGGGTCTCCTACGAGCAGTACTTC. It is translated as CASSVVFSKDRVSYEQYF.

This chain links TRBV5-4 with TRBJ2-1; D possibly uses TRBD1 or TRBD2 (5 bases each). CDR1 SGHNT and CDR2 YYREEE come from the germline V gene (reference sequence). V was pared by 8 bases and J by 5 bases, with 23 bases between. This CDR3 has 16 amino acids. CDR3 nucleotide sequence: TGTGCCAGTATACCGCCTCTGGGGACGAACGACAATGAGCAGTTCTTC. Translating it yields CASIPPLGTNDNEQFF.

The chain joins TRBV13 to TRBJ1-1; D remains ambiguous. V was cut by 3 bases and J by 3 bases, with 8 bases left in between. Germline V CDR1 and CDR2: PRHDT, FYEKMQ (reference sequence). The CDR3 length is 13 residues. The CDR3 DNA follows: TGTGCCAGCAGCTTCGATAAGGACACTGAAGCTTTCTTT. It codes for CASSFDKDTEAFF.

This chain links TRBV19 with TRBJ2-3; D is tentatively TRBD1 or TRBD2 (5 bases each). The length of the CDR3 is 16 residues. Deletions cut 5 bases from V and 3 bases from J, with 18 bases between. The germline V gene has CDR1 LNHDA and CDR2 SQIVND (reference sequence). CDR3 sequence: CASSDPSRGRTDTQYF. CDR3 in DNA: TGTGCCAGTAGTGATCCCTCGAGGGGAAGGACAGATACGCAGTATTTT.

The chain is built from TRBV10-3 and TRBJ1-4; a weak D match, TRBD1 (6 bases). The length of the CDR3 is 13 residues. Trimming pared 8 bases from V and 5 bases from J, leaving 12 bases between. The germline gives CDR1 ENHRY, CDR2 SYGVKD. The CDR3 reads CAIGGTKNEKLFF. The CDR3 bases are TGTGCCATCGGGGGGACAAAAAATGAAAAACTGTTTTTT.